This T cell receptor (beta chain) came from a study of T cell clonotyping in hematopoietic cell transplantation (dated by TCRdb to the early 2020s). With respect to the entire study: Pretransplant samples from recipients were collected after cytoreduction. Patient recruitment ran from 2015 to January 2017, and follow-up continued until late 2020 or death. The study collected 130 to 150 blood samples from under 45 consecutive transplant recipients and their related donors. Results and caveats for the whole study, not just this receptor: The sample size was limited and the cells went unsorted, which meant the CD4 and CD8 repertoire contributions could not be told apart. Recipient repertoires showed only a small fraction of overlap with donor repertoires, and over 95% appeared de novo at the given depth. Donor and pretransplant recipient Inverse Simpson Index values predicted broader posttransplant TCR repertoire diversity. After transplant, TCR diversity in recipients dropped, and pathologically expanded clonotypes climbed progressively between day 30 and day 180.

Details on this clone: Its antigen is currently not known. Base qualities are not provided; no much larger clone lies one nucleotide away.

What the time point label conveys for this sample: recipient sample about 28 days before transplant, after cytoreduction. Blood from recipients was drawn about 28 days before transplant and again at days 30, 100 and 180 after transplant. Using Nuclei Lysis Solution, genomic DNA was extracted from unfractionated peripheral blood mononuclear cells that were either fresh or cryopreserved. TCR beta CDR3 regions were amplified from genomic DNA with the immunoSEQ assay, a bias-controlled multiplex PCR using V- and J-specific primers. In a second PCR step, a proprietary barcode and Illumina adapter sequences were attached to the CDR3 amplicons. An Illumina MiSeq instrument was used to sequence the CDR3 libraries. On the study's bioinformatics: Export and quality control were handled in immunoSEQ Analyzer 3.0, while downstream analyses relied on R Bioconductor and Immunarch. Repertoire metrics were calculated using only productive rearrangements within the normalized downsampled data set. In the normalized cohort, clonotypes with more than 5 templates were defined as pathologically expanded. The Inverse Simpson Index served as the measure of repertoire diversity. To capture all clonotypes, the CMV-specificity analyses were run on the non-normalized data set. Imported from immuneACCESS, the table was reduced by TCRdb to in-frame sequences with V and J called. These copies leave out some clones; in studies compared against another copy, an unresolved V gene accounts for under half, and the cause of the remainder is not known. D and trimming were read from the DNA, whereas the V and J calls and clone size are those reported in that table. This sample is represented by 45,000 or so clones; roughly four fifths of them were singletons. The biggest ten clones account for approximately 5.4% of the sample.

The CDR3 spans 12 residues, from the cysteine through the phenylalanine. Only the CDR3 DNA is retained, 36 bases long and in frame from the first base. Cut back by 9 bases and 3 bases, the V and J ends lie 9 bases apart. From the germline V gene (reference sequence), CDR1 is MNHEY and CDR2 is SMNVEV. Specimen: peripheral blood mononuclear cells, collected before stem cell transplant. The sequence is built from TRBV27 and TRBJ2-4, with no confidently assigned D gene. The TCR was taken from a man in his sixties with myelodysplastic syndrome. Some clones in this sample may be carry-over from other donors' samples. The CDR3 is CARRHFKNIQYF. The nucleotide sequence is given as TGTGCCAGGAGACACTTCAAAAACATTCAGTACTTC.